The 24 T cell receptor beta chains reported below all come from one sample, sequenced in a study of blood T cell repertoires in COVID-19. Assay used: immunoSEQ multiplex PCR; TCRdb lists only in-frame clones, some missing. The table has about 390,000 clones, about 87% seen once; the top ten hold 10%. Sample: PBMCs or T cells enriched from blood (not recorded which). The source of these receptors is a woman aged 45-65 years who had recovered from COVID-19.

CDR3 residues: CASRPDRVNQPQHF. The CDR3 DNA reads TGTGCCTCGAGGCCGGACAGGGTCAATCAGCCCCAGCATTTT. This rearrangement joins TRBV19 to TRBJ1-5; 8 bases map to TRBD1. Trimming took 11 bases from V and 3 from J; bases not matched to a gene: 9. CDR3 length equals 14 residues. Germline V gene lookup returns CDR1 LNHDA and CDR2 SQIVND (reference sequence).

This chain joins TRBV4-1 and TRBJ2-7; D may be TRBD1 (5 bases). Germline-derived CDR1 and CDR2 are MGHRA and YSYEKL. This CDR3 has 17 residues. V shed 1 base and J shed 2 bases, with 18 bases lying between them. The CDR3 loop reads CASSQVQGRGSAYEQYF. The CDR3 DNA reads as TGCGCCAGCAGCCAAGTCCAGGGTCGAGGTTCTGCCTACGAGCAGTACTTC.

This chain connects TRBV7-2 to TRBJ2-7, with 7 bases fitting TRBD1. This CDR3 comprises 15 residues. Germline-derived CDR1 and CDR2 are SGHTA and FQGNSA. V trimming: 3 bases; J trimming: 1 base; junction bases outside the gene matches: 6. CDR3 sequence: CASSLHRGFSYEQYF. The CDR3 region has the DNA TGTGCCAGCAGCTTGCACAGGGGTTTTTCCTACGAGCAGTACTTC.

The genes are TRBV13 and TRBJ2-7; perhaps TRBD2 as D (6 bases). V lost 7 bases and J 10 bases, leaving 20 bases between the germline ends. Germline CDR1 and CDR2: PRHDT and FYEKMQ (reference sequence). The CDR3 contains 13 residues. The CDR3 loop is CASTQTNTGTQYF. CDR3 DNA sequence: TGTGCCAGCACTCAAACCAATACCGGGACTCAGTACTTC.

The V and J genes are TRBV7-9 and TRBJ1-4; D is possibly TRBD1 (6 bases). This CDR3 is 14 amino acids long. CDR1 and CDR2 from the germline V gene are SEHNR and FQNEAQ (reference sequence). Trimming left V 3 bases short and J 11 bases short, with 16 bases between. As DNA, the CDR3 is TGTGCCAGCAGCTTTGCACAGGGACGATGGAAACTGTTTTTT. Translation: CASSFAQGRWKLFF.

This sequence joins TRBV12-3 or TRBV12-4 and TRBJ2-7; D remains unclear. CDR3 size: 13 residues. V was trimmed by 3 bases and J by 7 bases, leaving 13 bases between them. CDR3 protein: CASSFEWAGEQYF. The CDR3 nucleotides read TGTGCCAGCAGTTTTGAATGGGCTGGAGAGCAGTACTTC.

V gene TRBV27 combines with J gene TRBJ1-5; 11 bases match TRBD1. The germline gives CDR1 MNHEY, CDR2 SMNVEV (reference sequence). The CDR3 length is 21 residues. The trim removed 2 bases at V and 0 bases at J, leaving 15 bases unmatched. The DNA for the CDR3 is TGTGCCAGCAGTTTAAGAATCAAGGGACAGGGGGGATCTTATAGCAATCAGCCCCAGCATTTT. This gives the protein CASSLRIKGQGGSYSNQPQHF.

CDR3: CASSRSGAGANVLTF. In DNA, the CDR3 is TGTGCCAGCAGTCGATCGGGTGCTGGGGCCAACGTCCTGACTTTC. The gene calls are TRBV3-1 (or the pseudogene TRBV3-2) and TRBJ2-6; D unresolved. This CDR3 region has 15 residues. The V end was cut by 6 bases, the J end by 2 bases, with 11 bases between. The V gene's germline CDR1 is LGHDT and CDR2 YNNKEL (reference sequence).

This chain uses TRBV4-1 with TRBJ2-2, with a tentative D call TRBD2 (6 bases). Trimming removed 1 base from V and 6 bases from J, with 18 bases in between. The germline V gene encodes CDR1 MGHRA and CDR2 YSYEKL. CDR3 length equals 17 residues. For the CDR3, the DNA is TGCGCCAGCAGCCAAGTGGGGTCCCTAGCGAGGGCCGGGGAGCTGTTTTTT. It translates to CASSQVGSLARAGELFF.

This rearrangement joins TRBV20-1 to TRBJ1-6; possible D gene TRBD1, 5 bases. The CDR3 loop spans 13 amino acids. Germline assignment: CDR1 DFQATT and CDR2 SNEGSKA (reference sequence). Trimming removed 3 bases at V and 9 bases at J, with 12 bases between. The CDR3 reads CSASMGGGSPLHF. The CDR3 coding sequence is TGCAGTGCTAGTATGGGGGGGGGTTCACCCCTCCACTTT.

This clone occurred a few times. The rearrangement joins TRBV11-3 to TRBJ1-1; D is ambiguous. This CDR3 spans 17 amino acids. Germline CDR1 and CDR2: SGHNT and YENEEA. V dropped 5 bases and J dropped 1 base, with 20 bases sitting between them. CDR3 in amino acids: CASSPTRIGNPNTEAFF. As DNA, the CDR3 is TGTGCCAGCAGCCCGACTAGAATCGGGAACCCGAACACTGAAGCTTTCTTT.

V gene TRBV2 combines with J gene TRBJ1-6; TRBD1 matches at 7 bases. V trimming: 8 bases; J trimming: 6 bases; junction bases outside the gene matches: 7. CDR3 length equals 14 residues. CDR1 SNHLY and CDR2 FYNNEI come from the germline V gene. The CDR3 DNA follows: TGTGCCAGCCGACCGACAGGGATTAATTCACCCCTCCACTTT. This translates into CASRPTGINSPLHF. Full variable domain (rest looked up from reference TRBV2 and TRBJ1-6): EPEVTQTPSHQVTQMGQEVILRCVPISNHLYFYWYRQILGQKVEFLVSFYNNEISEKSEIFDDQFSVERPDGSNFTLKIRSTKLEDSAMYFCASRPTGINSPLHFGNGTRLTVT.

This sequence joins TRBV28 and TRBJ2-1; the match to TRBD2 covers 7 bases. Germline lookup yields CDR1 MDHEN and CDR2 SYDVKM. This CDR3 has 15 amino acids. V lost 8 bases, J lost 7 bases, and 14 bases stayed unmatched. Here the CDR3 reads CASAGVRSRINEQFF. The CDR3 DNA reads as TGTGCCAGCGCGGGGGTTCGTAGCAGAATAAATGAGCAGTTCTTC.

CDR3 sequence: CASSLPTGGQADTQYF. CDR3 sequence (DNA): TGTGCCAGCAGCCTGCCGACAGGAGGTCAAGCAGATACGCAGTATTTT. The V and J genes are TRBV5-4 and TRBJ2-3; tentative D call: TRBD1 (6 bases). Trimming removed 4 bases at V and 4 bases at J, with 19 bases between. The CDR3 has 16 residues. The germline CDR1 and CDR2 sequences are SGHNT and YYREEE (reference sequence).

Written as DNA, the CDR3 is TGTGCCAGCAGTCATTCCCGACAGGCAATCGGCTACACCTTC. Amino acid sequence: CASSHSRQAIGYTF. The chain carries TRBV6-5 and TRBJ1-2, with D possibly matching TRBD1 (6 bases). This CDR3 is built from 14 residues. Germline V CDR1 and CDR2: MNHEY, SVGAGI. The ends were cut back, 5 bases at V and 8 bases at J, with 18 bases in the middle.

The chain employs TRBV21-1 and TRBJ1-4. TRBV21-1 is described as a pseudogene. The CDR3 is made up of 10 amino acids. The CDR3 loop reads CASGEEKLFF. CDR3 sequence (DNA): TGTGCCAGCGGAGAGGAAAAACTGTTTTTT.

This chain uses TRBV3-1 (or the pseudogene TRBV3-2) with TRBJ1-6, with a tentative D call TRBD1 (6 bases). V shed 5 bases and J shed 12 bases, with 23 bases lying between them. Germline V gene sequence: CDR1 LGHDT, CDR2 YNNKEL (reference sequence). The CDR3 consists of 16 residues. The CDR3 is CASSSHRGAGNVPLHF. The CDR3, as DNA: TGTGCCAGCAGCTCTCATCGGGGGGCAGGGAACGTACCCCTCCACTTT.

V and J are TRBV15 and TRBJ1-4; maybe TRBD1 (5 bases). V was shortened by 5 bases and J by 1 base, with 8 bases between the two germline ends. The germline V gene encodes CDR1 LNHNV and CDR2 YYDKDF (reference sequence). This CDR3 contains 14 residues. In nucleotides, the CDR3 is TGTGCCACCAGCCCGGGGGGAACTAATGAAAAACTGTTTTTT. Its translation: CATSPGGTNEKLFF.

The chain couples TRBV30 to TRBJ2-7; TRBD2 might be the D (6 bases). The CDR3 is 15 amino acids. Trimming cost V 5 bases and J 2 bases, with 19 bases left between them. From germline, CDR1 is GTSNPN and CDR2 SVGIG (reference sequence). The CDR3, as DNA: TGTGCCTGGGGACTACAGCGGAGGCTTACCTACGAGCAGTACTTC. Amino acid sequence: CAWGLQRRLTYEQYF.

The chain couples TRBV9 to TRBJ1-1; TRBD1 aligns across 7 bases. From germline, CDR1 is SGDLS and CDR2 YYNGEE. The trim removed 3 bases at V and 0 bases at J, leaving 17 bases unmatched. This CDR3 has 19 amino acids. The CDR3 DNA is TGTGCCAGCAGCGCCCTACTTCGGGACAGTTTTTTTATGAACACTGAAGCTTTCTTT. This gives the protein CASSALLRDSFFMNTEAFF.

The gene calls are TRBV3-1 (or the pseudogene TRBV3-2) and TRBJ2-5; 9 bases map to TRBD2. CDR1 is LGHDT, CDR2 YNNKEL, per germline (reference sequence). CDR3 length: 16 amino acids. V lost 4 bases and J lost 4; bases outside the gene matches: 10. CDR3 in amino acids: CASSLAGPSGAETQYF. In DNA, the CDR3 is TGTGCCAGCAGCCTCGCCGGACCTAGCGGGGCAGAGACCCAGTACTTC.

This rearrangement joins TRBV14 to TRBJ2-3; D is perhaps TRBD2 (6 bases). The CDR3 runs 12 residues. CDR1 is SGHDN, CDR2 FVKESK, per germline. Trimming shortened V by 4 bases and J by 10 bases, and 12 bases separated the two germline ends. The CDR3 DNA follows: TGTGCCAGCAGCCCGGGGAGGAGATCGCAGTATTTT. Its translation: CASSPGRRSQYF.

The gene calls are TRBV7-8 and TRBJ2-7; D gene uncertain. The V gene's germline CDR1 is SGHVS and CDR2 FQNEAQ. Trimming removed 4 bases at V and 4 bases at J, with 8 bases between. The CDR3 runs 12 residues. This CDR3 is CASSYRYYEQYF. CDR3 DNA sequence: TGTGCCAGCAGCTACCGCTATTACGAGCAGTACTTC.

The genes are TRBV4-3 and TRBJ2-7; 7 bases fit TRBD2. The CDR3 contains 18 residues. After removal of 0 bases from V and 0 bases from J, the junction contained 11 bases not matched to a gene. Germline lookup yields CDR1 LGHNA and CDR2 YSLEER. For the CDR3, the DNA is TGCGCCAGCAGCCAAGAAAGGGCCGCCGGGGGGAGCTCCTACGAGCAGTACTTC. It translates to CASSQERAAGGSSYEQYF.